The 14 T cell receptor beta chains given below trace back to one sample, sequenced in a study of blood T cell repertoires in COVID-19. Sequenced by immunoSEQ multiplex PCR; TCRdb stores in-frame clones only, minus some. Altogether more than 200,000 clones are present, around 83% being singletons, with the ten largest covering more than 6.5%. Sequencing input: peripheral blood. The receptor source for this set is a man aged 35-49 years with active or convalescent COVID-19.

This clone has a single count. The chain uses TRBV28 and TRBJ1-4; 8 positions match TRBD1. V was pared by 8 bases and J by 0 bases, with 2 bases of the junction left unmatched. The CDR3 consists of 14 residues. Germline lookup yields CDR1 MDHEN and CDR2 SYDVKM. The CDR3 DNA reads TGTGCCAGCCAGACAGGGGCAACTAATGAAAAACTGTTTTTT. As protein: CASQTGATNEKLFF.

This clone was detected only once. The chain couples TRBV5-1 to TRBJ2-3; TRBD2 is a possible D gene (6 bases). Germline V gene sequence: CDR1 SGHRS, CDR2 YFSETQ. The CDR3 consists of 15 residues. Trimming left V 5 bases short and J 3 bases short, with 16 bases between. CDR3 in DNA: TGCGCCAGCAGGTATGGGCAGGAGGGTACAGATACGCAGTATTTT. It specifies CASRYGQEGTDTQYF. Combining the CDR3 with reference TRBV5-1 and TRBJ2-3 gives the whole variable domain KAGVTQTPRYLIKTRGQQVTLSCSPISGHRSVSWYQQTPGQGLQFLFEYFSETQRNKGNFPGRFSGRQFSNSRSEMNVSTLELGDSALYLCASRYGQEGTDTQYFGPGTRLTVL.

The CDR3 protein is CASSFGDSRGEQYF. CDR3 in DNA: TGTGCCAGCAGTTTTGGGGACAGCAGAGGGGAGCAGTACTTC. The gene calls are TRBV6-6 and TRBJ2-7; 7 positions match TRBD1. Germline CDR1 MNHNY, CDR2 SVGAGI (reference sequence). With V trimmed by 4 bases and J by 7 bases, 10 bases remained unmatched. The CDR3 loop spans 14 amino acids.

Only a few counts were recorded for this clone. The chain combines TRBV5-8 with TRBJ1-2, with TRBD1 matching over 9 bases. CDR1 and CDR2 from the germline V gene are SGHTS and YDEGEE. J lost 1 base, V lost 7 bases, and 8 bases had no gene match. The CDR3 is 15 residues long. The CDR3 nucleotides read TGTGCCAGCGGAACAGGGGGCGCTGATAACTATGGCTACACCTTC. Protein product: CASGTGGADNYGYTF.

The chain is built from TRBV11-3 and TRBJ2-3; TRBD2 might be the D (5 bases). The CDR3 has 16 amino acids. Per the germline V gene, CDR1 is SGHNT and CDR2 is YENEEA. V lost 0 bases to trimming and J lost 5 bases, with 15 bases between them. The CDR3 sequence is CASSLEFAGFRDTQYF. The CDR3, as DNA: TGTGCCAGCAGCTTAGAGTTCGCGGGTTTCAGAGATACGCAGTATTTT.

This chain links TRBV4-1 with TRBJ2-7, with 9 bases that match TRBD1. This CDR3 comprises 15 residues. V dropped 2 bases and J dropped 2; count of bases not matched to a gene: 4. Germline assignment: CDR1 MGHRA and CDR2 YSYEKL. The CDR3 region is CASSQSQGAPYEQYF. CDR3 DNA sequence: TGCGCCAGCAGCCAATCACAGGGGGCCCCCTACGAGCAGTACTTC.

The J gene is TRBJ2-3, the V gene TRBV11-2, with 8 positions matching TRBD1. The CDR3 length is 16 residues. Trimming at V came to 4 bases and at J to 5 bases, leaving 11 bases not matched to a gene. Germline-derived CDR1 and CDR2 are SGHAT and FQNNGV. The CDR3 DNA is TGTGCCAGCAGCTCCAACCCGACAGGGGCTGGAGATACGCAGTATTTT. Protein sequence: CASSSNPTGAGDTQYF.

Remarks on this clone: At one boundary the junction diverges from the germline segment, which might be a read error. Here the CDR3 DNA reads TGTGCCAGCAGCCAGGAAGGACAGGGGCCCTACTGG. Encoded protein: CASSQEGQGPYW. V is TRBV3-1 (or the pseudogene TRBV3-2) and J is TRBJ1-5; TRBD1 matches 9 bases. There are 12 residues in the CDR3. Germline V gives CDR1 LGHDT, CDR2 YNNKEL (reference sequence).

This clone was detected only once. The chain links TRBV30 to TRBJ1-3, with D perhaps matching TRBD1 (6 bases). Trimming removed 0 bases from V and 2 bases from J, with 11 bases in between. Germline V gene lookup returns CDR1 GTSNPN and CDR2 SVGIG (reference sequence). The CDR3 totals 15 residues. Here the CDR3 reads CAWSVLQGPGNTIYF. CDR3 DNA sequence: TGTGCCTGGAGTGTACTACAGGGCCCTGGAAACACCATATATTTT.

This chain uses TRBV19 with TRBJ2-5; the D gene is possibly TRBD2 (6 bases). Germline-derived CDR1 and CDR2 are LNHDA and SQIVND (reference sequence). The V end was cut by 2 bases, the J end by 5 bases, with 15 bases between. CDR3 size: 15 residues. The CDR3 loop is CASSISHRRDETQYF. CDR3 sequence (DNA): TGTGCCAGTAGTATAAGCCACAGGCGGGACGAGACCCAGTACTTC.

The sample holds one count of this clone. This sequence joins TRBV30 and TRBJ1-2; TRBD1 aligns across 9 bases. V lost 0 bases to trimming and J lost 7 bases; unmatched junction nucleotides: 9. This CDR3 is built from 15 residues. Per the germline V gene, CDR1 is GTSNPN and CDR2 is SVGIG (reference sequence). CDR3 loop: CAWSVSDRGWLGYTF. For the CDR3, the DNA is TGTGCCTGGAGTGTGTCCGACAGGGGGTGGCTTGGCTACACCTTC.

This clone is a singleton in its sample. This chain links TRBV5-8 with TRBJ1-1, with D possibly being TRBD1 (6 bases). V was clipped by 4 bases and J by 5 bases, with 18 bases between them. The CDR3 has 15 residues. CDR1 and CDR2 from the germline V gene are SGHTS and YDEGEE. The CDR3 DNA is TGTGCCAGCAGCCCGAGGGGGGCGGGGGGTACTGAAGCTTTCTTT. This codes for CASSPRGAGGTEAFF. Combining the CDR3 with reference TRBV5-8 and TRBJ1-1 gives the whole variable domain EAGVTQSPTHLIKTRGQQATLRCSPISGHTSVYWYQQALGLGLQFLLWYDEGEERNRGNFPPRFSGRQFPNYSSELNVNALELEDSALYLCASSPRGAGGTEAFFGQGTRLTVV.

This chain connects TRBV6-2 or TRBV6-3 to TRBJ2-2; 9 nucleotides align to TRBD2. The CDR3 consists of 20 residues. CDR1 and CDR2 from the germline V gene are MNHEY and SVGEGT. V was pared by 5 bases and J by 0 bases, with 16 bases of the junction left unmatched. The chain's CDR3 is CASSHYLGLRGGSNTGELFF. The CDR3 DNA follows: TGTGCCAGCAGTCACTATTTAGGCTTGCGGGGGGGCTCGAACACCGGGGAGCTGTTTTTT.

The chain joins TRBV7-8 to TRBJ2-3; D is ambiguous. Trimming took off 8 bases at V and 1 base at J, with 7 bases between the two ends. CDR1 is SGHVS, CDR2 FQNEAQ, per germline. The CDR3 is 12 residues long. CDR3 nucleotide sequence: TGTGCCAGCGGGCAGGGCACAGATACGCAGTATTTT. Protein product: CASGQGTDTQYF.